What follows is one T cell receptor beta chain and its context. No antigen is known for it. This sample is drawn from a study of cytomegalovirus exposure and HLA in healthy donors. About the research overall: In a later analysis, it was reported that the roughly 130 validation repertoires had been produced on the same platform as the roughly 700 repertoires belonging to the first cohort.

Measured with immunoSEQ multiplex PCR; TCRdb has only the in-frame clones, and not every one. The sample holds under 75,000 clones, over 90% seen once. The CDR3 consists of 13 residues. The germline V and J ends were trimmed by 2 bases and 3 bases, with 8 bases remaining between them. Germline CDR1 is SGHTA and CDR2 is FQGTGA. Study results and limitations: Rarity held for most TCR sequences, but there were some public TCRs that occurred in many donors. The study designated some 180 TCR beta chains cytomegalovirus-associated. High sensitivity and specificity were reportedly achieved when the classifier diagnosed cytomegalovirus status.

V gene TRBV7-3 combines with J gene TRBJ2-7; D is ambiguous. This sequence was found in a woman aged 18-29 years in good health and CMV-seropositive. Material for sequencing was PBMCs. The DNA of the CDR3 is TGTGCCAGCAGCTTAGACTCAAACTACGAGCAGTACTTC. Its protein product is CASSLDSNYEQYF.